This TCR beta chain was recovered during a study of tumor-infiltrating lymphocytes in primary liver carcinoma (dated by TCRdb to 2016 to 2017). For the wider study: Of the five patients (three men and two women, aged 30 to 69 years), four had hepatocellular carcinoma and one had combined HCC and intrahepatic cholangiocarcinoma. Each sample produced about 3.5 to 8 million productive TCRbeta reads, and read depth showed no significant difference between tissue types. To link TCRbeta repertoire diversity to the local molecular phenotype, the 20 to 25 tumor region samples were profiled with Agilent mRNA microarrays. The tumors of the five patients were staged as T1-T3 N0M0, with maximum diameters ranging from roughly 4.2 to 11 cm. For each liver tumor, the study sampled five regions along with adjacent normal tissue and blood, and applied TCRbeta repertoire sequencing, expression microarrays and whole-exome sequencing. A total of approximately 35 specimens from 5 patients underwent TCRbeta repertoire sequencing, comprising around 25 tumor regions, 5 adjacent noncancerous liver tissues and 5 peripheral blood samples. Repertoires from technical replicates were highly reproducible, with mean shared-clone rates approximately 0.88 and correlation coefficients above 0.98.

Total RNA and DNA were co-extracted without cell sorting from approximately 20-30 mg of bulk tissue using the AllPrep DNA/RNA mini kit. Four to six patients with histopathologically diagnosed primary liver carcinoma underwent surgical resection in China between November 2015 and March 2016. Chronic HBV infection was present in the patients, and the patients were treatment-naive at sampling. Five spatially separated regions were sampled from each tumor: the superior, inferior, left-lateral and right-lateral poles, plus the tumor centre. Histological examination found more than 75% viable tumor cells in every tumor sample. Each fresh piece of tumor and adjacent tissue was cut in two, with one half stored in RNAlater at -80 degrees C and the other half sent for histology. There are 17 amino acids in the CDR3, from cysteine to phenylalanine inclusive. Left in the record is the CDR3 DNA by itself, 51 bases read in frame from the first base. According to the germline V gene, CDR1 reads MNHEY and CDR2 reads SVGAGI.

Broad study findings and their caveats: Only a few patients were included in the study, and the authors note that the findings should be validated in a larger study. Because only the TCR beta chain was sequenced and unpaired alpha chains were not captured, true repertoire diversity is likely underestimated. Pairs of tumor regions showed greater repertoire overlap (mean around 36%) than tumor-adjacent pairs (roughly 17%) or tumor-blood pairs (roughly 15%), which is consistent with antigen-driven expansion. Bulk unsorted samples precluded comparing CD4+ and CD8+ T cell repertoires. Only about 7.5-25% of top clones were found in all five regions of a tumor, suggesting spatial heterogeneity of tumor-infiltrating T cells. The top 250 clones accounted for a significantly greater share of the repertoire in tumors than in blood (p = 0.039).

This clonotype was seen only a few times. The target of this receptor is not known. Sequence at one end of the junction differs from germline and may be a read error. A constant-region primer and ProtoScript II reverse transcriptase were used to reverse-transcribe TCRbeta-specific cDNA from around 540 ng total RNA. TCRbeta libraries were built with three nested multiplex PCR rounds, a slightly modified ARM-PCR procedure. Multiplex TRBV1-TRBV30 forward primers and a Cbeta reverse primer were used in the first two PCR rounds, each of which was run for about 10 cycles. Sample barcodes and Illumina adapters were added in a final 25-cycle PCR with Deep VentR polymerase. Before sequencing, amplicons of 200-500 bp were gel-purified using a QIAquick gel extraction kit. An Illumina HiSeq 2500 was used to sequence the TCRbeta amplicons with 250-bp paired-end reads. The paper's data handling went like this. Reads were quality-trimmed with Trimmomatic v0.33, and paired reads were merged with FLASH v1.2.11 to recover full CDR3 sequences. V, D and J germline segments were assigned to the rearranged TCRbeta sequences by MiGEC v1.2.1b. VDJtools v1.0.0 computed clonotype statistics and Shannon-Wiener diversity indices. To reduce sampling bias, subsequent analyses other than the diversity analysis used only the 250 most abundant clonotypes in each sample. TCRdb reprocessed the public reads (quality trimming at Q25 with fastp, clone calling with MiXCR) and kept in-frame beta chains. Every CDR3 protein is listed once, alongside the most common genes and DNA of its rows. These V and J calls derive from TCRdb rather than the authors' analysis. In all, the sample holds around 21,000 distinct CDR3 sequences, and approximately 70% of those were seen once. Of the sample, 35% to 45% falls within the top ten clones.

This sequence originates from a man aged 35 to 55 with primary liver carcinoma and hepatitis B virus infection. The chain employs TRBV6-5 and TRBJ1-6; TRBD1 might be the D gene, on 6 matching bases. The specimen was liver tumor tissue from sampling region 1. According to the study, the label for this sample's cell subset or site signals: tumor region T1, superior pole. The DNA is TGTGCCAGCGGTTACTGGGGGGCAGGGACCGTTGGCTCACCCCTCCACTTT. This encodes CASGYWGAGTVGSPLHF.